A single sample gave rise to the 4 T cell receptor beta chains below, sequenced in a study of T cells in localized non-small cell lung cancer. TCRdb's table, derived via immunoSEQ multiplex PCR, lists solely in-frame clones and lacks some. The top ten clones hold about 27% of a sample with some 3,700 clones, 20% to 25% of them seen once. The sample in question was lung tumor tissue, obtained before any cancer treatment. The receptors stem from a woman aged 35-70 years with stage I lung adenocarcinoma.

This clone was detected only a few times. The gene calls are TRBV9 and TRBJ1-2; possible D gene TRBD1, 6 bases. CDR1 and CDR2 from the germline V gene are SGDLS and YYNGEE. The V end lost 4 bases, the J end lost 3 bases, and 13 bases lay between the germline ends. This CDR3 contains 14 residues. The CDR3: CASSLSGGDYGYTF. Here the CDR3 DNA reads TGTGCCAGCAGCCTTTCGGGGGGCGACTATGGCTACACCTTC.

This clone appeared a few times. The rearrangement links TRBV6-8 to TRBJ2-2, with a weak D call TRBD2 (5 bases). V was trimmed by 10 bases and J by 0 bases, leaving 9 bases between them. The CDR3 is 13 residues long. The germline gives CDR1 MNHGY, CDR2 SAAAGT. This CDR3 reads CATRTSNTGELFF. The CDR3 DNA sequence: TGTGCCACCCGGACTTCGAACACCGGGGAGCTGTTTTTT.

V is TRBV19 and J is TRBJ1-1; 7 nucleotides match TRBD1. The CDR3 consists of 15 residues. Trimming took 10 bases from V and 1 from J; bases not matched to a gene: 12. The germline V gene encodes CDR1 LNHDA and CDR2 SQIVND (reference sequence). CDR3 protein: CATHRGTEPNTEAFF. Written as DNA, the CDR3 is TGTGCCACCCACAGGGGCACGGAACCGAACACTGAAGCTTTCTTT. The full variable domain, its missing parts supplied by reference TRBV19 and TRBJ1-1, is DGGITQSPKYLFRKEGQNVTLSCEQNLNHDAMYWYRQDPGQGLRLIYYSQIVNDFQKGDIAEGYSVSREKKESFPLTVTSAQKNPTAFYLCATHRGTEPNTEAFFGQGTRLTVV.

The chain has TRBV19 and TRBJ1-4, with 7 bases aligning to TRBD1. Germline values: CDR1 LNHDA, CDR2 SQIVND (reference sequence). This CDR3 region has 18 residues. V dropped 6 bases and J dropped 0; count of bases not matched to a gene: 13. The CDR3 DNA reads TGTGCCAGTAGGGGGTTATCCGGGACAGTCGCAACTAATGAAAAACTGTTTTTT. Its translation: CASRGLSGTVATNEKLFF.